The 9 T cell receptor beta chains below come from one sample, sequenced in a study of Tregs in tolerant kidney transplant recipients. The assay was immunoSEQ multiplex PCR, and TCRdb's table has in-frame clones only and misses some. The repertoire has around 78,000 clones, around 90% of them found once; the top ten carry about 0.3%. The specimen was Tregs from blood, collected before the transplant. The receptors stem from a human donor who received a combined kidney and bone marrow transplant.

The V and J genes are TRBV6-1 and TRBJ2-1, with D tentatively TRBD2 (6 bases). The CDR3 consists of 14 residues. CDR1 and CDR2 from the germline V gene are MNHNS and SASEGT. Trimming stripped 4 bases from V and 4 bases from J, with 11 bases between. The CDR3 DNA reads as TGTGCCAGCAGTGGGCCGGGACTTTACAATGAGCAGTTCTTC. Its translation is CASSGPGLYNEQFF.

V and J are TRBV6-6 and TRBJ2-3, with D perhaps TRBD2 (6 bases). Germline loops: CDR1 MNHNY, CDR2 SVGAGI (reference sequence). The CDR3 is made up of 16 amino acids. V was cut by 6 bases and J by 1 base, with 17 bases left in between. The CDR3 here is CASSRRLGSGTDTQYF. CDR3 DNA sequence: TGTGCCAGCAGCCGTAGACTAGGATCCGGCACAGATACGCAGTATTTT.

This clone was counted only a few times. The V and J genes are TRBV18 and TRBJ2-7; D not resolved. The V gene lost 2 bases and the J gene lost 7 bases, with 12 bases spanning the gap. The length of the CDR3 is 13 residues. The germline V gene has CDR1 KGHSH and CDR2 LQKENI. CDR3 sequence reads: CASSPSSSREQYF. In DNA, the CDR3 is TGTGCCAGCTCACCAAGTAGTAGTCGGGAGCAGTACTTC.

The rearrangement joins TRBV6-5 to TRBJ1-5; 7 bases fit TRBD1. V lost 6 bases, J lost 0 bases, and 5 bases stayed unmatched. Germline CDR1 MNHEY, CDR2 SVGAGI. The CDR3 extends over 15 amino acids. CDR3 coding DNA: TGTGCCAGCAGCAGGGGGGCGAGTAGCAATCAGCCCCAGCATTTT. Protein sequence: CASSRGASSNQPQHF.

V is TRBV19 and J is TRBJ1-1; tentative D call: TRBD1 (5 bases). The germline V gene has CDR1 LNHDA and CDR2 SQIVND (reference sequence). This CDR3 is built from 16 residues. Trimming cost V 5 bases and J 4 bases, with 20 bases left between them. The CDR3 is CASSLSGGSAGTEAFF. The CDR3 DNA reads as TGTGCCAGTAGTCTTTCGGGGGGATCAGCGGGCACTGAAGCTTTCTTT.

The J gene is TRBJ1-5, the V gene TRBV28; 9 bases line up with TRBD1. With V trimmed by 5 bases and J by 7 bases, 9 bases remained unmatched. Germline V CDR1 and CDR2: MDHEN, SYDVKM. The CDR3 length is 15 residues. CDR3 sequence reads: CASSLTGGLPQPQHF. The CDR3 region has the DNA TGTGCCAGCAGTCTAACAGGGGGCCTTCCCCAGCCCCAGCATTTT.

The J gene is TRBJ2-5, the V gene TRBV4-1, with D possibly being TRBD2 (7 bases). The ends were cut back, 2 bases at V and 1 base at J, with 17 bases in the middle. Germline V gene data show CDR1 as MGHRA and CDR2 as YSYEKL. This CDR3 spans 17 amino acids. This CDR3 reads CASSQYPPGGLQETQYF. The CDR3 DNA reads as TGCGCCAGCAGCCAATATCCTCCCGGGGGGCTCCAAGAGACCCAGTACTTC.

The V call is TRBV30, the J call TRBJ1-1; a weak D match, TRBD1 (6 bases). V shed 4 bases and J shed 7 bases, with 10 bases lying between them. Germline V gene lookup returns CDR1 GTSNPN and CDR2 SVGIG (reference sequence). The CDR3 totals 11 residues. The CDR3 sequence is CAWTRDIEAFF. CDR3 coding DNA: TGTGCCTGGACCAGGGACATTGAAGCTTTCTTT.

In its sample, this clone was seen a few times. The chain joins TRBV5-1 to TRBJ1-5; TRBD1 agrees at 7 bases. V lost 0 bases, J lost 7 bases, and 7 bases stayed unmatched. CDR1 is SGHRS and CDR2 is YFSETQ in the germline V gene. This CDR3 is 15 amino acids long. The CDR3 region is CASSLGGGAGQPQHF. CDR3 in DNA: TGCGCCAGCAGCTTGGGAGGGGGCGCGGGGCAGCCCCAGCATTTT.